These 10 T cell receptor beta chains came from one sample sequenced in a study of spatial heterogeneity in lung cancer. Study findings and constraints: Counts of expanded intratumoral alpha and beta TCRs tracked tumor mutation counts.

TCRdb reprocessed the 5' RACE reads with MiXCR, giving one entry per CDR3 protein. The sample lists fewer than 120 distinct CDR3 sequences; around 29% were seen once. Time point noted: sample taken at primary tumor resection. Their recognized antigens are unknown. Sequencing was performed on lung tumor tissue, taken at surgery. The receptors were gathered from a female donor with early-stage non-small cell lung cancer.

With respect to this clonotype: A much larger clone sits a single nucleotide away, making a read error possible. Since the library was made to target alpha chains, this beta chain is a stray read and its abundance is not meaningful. The CDR3 DNA reads as TGTGCCAGCAGCCAAGGGGACTCTCATCAGCCCCAGCATTTT. Translation gives CASSQGDSHQPQHF. The V gene is TRBV16, the J gene TRBJ1-5; possible D gene TRBD1, 5 bases. The CDR3 contains 14 residues. V lost 2 bases and J lost 5, with 10 bases in between. The germline CDR1 and CDR2 sequences are KGHSY and FQNENV.

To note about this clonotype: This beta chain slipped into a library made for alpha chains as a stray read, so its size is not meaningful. The CDR3 is CASSFRVSVTTNEKLFF. The CDR3 DNA is TGTGCCAGCAGCTTCAGGGTCTCGGTTACAACTAATGAAAAACTGTTTTTT. This chain joins TRBV7-2 and TRBJ1-4; possibly TRBD1 for D (5 bases). Germline V lookup: CDR1 SGHTA, CDR2 FQGNSA. This CDR3 comprises 17 residues. V was cut by 3 bases and J by 0 bases, with 14 bases left in between. The complete variable domain, with remaining parts taken from reference TRBV7-2 and TRBJ1-4, reads GAGVSQSPSNKVTEKGKDVELRCDPISGHTALYWYRQSLGQGLEFLIYFQGNSAPDKSGLPSDRFSAERTGGSVSTLTIQRTQQEDSAVYLCASSFRVSVTTNEKLFFGSGTQLSVL.

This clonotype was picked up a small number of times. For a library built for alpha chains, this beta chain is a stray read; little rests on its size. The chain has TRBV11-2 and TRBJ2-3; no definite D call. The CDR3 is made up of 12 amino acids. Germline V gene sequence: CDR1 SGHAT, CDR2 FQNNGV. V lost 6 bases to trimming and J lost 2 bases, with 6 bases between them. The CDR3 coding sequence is TGTGCCAGCAGGTTGGTCACAGATACGCAGTATTTT. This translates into CASRLVTDTQYF. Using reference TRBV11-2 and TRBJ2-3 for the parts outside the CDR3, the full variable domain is EAGVAQSPRYKIIEKRQSVAFWCNPISGHATLYWYQQILGQGPKLLIQFQNNGVVDDSQLPKDRFSAERLKGVDSTLKIQPAKLEDSAVYLCASRLVTDTQYFGPGTRLTVL.

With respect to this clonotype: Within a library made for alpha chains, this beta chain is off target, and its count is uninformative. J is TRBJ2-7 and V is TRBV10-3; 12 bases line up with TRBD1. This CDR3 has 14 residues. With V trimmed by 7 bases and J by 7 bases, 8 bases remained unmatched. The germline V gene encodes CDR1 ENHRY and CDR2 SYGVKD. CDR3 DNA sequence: TGTGCCATCAACCCGGGACAGGGGGCAGGGGAGCAGTACTTC. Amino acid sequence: CAINPGQGAGEQYF.

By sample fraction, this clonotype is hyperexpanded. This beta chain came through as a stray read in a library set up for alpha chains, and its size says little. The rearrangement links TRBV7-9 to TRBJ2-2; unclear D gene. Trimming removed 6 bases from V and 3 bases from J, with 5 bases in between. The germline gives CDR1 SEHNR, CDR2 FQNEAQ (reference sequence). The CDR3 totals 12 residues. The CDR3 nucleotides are TGTGCCAGCAGTTTTCACACCGGGGAGCTGTTTTTT. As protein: CASSFHTGELFF.

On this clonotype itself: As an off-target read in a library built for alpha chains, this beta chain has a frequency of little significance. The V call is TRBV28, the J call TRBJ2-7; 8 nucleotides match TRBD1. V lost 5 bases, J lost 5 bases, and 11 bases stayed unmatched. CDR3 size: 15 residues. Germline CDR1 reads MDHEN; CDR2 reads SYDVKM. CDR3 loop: CASSAVGQGSHEQYF. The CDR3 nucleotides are TGTGCCAGCAGTGCGGTAGGACAGGGTTCCCACGAGCAGTACTTC.

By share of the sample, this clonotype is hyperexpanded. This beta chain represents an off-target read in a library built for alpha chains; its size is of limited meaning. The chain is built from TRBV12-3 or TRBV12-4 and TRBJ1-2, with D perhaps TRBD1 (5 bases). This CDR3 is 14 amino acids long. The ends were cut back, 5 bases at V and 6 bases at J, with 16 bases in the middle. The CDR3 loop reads CASSPQTETHGYTF. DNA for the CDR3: TGTGCCAGCAGTCCCCAGACAGAAACGCATGGCTACACCTTC.

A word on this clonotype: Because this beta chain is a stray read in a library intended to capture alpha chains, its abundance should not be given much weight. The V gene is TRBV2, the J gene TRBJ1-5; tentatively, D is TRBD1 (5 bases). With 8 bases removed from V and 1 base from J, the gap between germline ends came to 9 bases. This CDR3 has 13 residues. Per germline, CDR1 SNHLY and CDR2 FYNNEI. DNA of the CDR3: TGTGCCAGCGGGGCCCAAAGCAATCAGCCCCAGCATTTT. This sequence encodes CASGAQSNQPQHF.

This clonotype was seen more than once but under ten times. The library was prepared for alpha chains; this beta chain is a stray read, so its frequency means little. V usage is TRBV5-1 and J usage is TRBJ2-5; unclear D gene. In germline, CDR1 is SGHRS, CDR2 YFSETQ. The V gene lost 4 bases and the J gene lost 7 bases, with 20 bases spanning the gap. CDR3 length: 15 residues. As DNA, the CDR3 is TGCGCCAGCAGCCAAGCGAGACCCGGATTGGGGACCCAGTACTTC. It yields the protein CASSQARPGLGTQYF.

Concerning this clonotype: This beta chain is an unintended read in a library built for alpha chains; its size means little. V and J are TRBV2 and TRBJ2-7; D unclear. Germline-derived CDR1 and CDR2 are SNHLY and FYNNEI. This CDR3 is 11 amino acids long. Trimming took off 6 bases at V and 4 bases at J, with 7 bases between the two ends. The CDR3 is CASRDVYEQYF. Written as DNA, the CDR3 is TGTGCCAGCAGGGACGTATACGAGCAGTACTTC.